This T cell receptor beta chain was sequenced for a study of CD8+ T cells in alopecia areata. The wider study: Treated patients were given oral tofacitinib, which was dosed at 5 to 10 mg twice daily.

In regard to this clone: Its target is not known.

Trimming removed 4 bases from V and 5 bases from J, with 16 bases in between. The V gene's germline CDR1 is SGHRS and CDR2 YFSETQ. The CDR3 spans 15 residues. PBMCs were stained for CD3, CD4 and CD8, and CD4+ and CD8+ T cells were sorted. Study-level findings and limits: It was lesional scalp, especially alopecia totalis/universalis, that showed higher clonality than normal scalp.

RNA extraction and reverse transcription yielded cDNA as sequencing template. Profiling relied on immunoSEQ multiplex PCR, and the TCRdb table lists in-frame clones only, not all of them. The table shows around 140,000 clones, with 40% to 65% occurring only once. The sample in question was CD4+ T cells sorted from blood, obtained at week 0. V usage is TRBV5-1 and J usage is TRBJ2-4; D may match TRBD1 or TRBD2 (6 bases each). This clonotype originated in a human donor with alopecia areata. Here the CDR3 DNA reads TGCGCCAGCAGCCCTTACGGAGGGGGGCAAAACATTCAGTACTTC. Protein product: CASSPYGGGQNIQYF. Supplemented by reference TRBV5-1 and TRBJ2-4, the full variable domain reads KAGVTQTPRYLIKTRGQQVTLSCSPISGHRSVSWYQQTPGQGLQFLFEYFSETQRNKGNFPGRFSGRQFSNSRSEMNVSTLELGDSALYLCASSPYGGGQNIQYFGAGTRLSVL.